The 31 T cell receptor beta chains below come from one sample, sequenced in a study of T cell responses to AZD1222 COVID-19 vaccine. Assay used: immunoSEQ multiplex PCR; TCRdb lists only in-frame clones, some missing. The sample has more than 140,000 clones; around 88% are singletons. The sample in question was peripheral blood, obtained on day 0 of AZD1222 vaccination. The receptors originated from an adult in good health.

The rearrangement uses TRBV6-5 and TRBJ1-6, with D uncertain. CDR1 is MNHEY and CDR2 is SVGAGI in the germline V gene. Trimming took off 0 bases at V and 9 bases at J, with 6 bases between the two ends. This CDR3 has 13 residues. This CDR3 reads CASSYSNTSPLHF. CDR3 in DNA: TGTGCCAGCAGTTACTCGAATACTTCACCCCTCCACTTT.

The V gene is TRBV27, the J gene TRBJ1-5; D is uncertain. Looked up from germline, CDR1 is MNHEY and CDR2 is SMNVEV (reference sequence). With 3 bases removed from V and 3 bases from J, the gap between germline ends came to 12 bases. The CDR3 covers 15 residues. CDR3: CASSFSPGHNQPQHF. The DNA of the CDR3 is TGTGCCAGCAGTTTCTCTCCCGGGCACAATCAGCCCCAGCATTTT.

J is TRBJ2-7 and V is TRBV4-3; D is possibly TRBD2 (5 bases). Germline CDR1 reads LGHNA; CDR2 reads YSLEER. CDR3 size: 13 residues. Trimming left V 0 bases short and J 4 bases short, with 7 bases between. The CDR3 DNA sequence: TGCGCCAGCAGCCAAGAGACGGGGTACGAGCAGTACTTC. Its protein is CASSQETGYEQYF.

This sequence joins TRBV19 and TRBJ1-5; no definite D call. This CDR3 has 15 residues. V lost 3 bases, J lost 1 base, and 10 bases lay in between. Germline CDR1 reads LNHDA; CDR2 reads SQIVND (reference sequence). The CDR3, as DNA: TGTGCCAGTAGTATTGGAAGCTCAAGCAATCAGCCCCAGCATTTT. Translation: CASSIGSSSNQPQHF.

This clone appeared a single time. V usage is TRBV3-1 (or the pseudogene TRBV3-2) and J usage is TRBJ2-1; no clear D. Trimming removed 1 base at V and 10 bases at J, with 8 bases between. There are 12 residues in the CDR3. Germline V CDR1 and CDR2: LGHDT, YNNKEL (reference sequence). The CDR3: CASSQASGEQFF. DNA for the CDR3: TGTGCCAGCAGCCAAGCGAGTGGCGAGCAGTTCTTC.

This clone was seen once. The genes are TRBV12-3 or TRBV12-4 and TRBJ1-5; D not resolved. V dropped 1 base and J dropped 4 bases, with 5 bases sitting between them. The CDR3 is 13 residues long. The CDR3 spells CASSLVGNQPQHF. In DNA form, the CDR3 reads TGTGCCAGCAGTTTAGTCGGGAATCAGCCCCAGCATTTT.

Here the CDR3 DNA reads TGTGCCAGCAAGATCGACAGGGTCCACGGGGAGCTGTTTTTT. Its translation: CASKIDRVHGELFF. The rearrangement joins TRBV7-2 to TRBJ2-2, with TRBD1 matching 7 bases. The CDR3 extends over 14 amino acids. J gave up 7 bases and V 7 bases, and 9 bases lay outside the gene matches. CDR1 is SGHTA and CDR2 is FQGNSA in the germline V gene.

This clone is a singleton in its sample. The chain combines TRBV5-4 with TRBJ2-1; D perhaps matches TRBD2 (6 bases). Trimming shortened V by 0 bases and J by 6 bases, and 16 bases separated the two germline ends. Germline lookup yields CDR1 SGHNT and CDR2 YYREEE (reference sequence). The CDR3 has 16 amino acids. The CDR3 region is CASSLAERAIGNEQFF. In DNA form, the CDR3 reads TGTGCCAGCAGCTTGGCCGAGCGGGCCATCGGCAATGAGCAGTTCTTC.

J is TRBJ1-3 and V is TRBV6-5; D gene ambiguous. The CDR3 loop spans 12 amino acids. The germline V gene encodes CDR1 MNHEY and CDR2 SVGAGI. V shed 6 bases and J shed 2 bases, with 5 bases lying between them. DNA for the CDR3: TGTGCCAGCAGCAGCCCTGGAAACACCATATATTTT. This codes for CASSSPGNTIYF.

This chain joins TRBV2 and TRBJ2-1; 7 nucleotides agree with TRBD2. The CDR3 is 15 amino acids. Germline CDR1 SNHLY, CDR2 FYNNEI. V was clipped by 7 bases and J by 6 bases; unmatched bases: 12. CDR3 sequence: CASIGGLQWANEQFF. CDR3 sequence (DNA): TGTGCCAGCATCGGGGGGTTACAATGGGCCAATGAGCAGTTCTTC.

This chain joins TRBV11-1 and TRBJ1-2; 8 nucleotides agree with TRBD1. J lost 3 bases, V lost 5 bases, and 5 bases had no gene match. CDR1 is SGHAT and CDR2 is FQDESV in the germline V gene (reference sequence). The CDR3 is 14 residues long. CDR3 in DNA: TGTGCCAGCAGCGAGGACAGGGCTGACTATGGCTACACCTTC. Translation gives CASSEDRADYGYTF.

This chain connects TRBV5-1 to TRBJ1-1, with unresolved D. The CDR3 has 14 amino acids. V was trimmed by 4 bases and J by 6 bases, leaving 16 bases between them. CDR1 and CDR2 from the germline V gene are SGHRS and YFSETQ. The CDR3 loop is CASSPGDTRAEAFF. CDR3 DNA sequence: TGCGCCAGCAGCCCGGGCGATACCCGAGCTGAAGCTTTCTTT.

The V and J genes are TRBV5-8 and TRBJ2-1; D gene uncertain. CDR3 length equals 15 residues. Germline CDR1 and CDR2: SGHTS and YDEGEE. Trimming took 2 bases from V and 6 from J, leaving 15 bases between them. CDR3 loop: CASSLYRQARNEQFF. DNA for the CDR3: TGTGCCAGCAGCTTATATAGGCAGGCCCGCAATGAGCAGTTCTTC.

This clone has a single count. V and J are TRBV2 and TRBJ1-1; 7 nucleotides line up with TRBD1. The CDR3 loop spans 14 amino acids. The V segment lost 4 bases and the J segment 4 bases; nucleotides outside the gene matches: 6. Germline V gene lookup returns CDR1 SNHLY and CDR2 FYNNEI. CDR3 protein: CASSVRGVGTEAFF. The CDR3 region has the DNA TGTGCCAGCAGTGTCAGGGGGGTGGGCACTGAAGCTTTCTTT.

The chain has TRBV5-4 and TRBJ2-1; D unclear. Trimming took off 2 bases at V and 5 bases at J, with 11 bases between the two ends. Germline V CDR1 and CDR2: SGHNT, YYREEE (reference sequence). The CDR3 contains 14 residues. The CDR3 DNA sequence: TGTGCCAGCAGCTTAGGTTTGAGAGACAATGAGCAGTTCTTC. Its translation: CASSLGLRDNEQFF.

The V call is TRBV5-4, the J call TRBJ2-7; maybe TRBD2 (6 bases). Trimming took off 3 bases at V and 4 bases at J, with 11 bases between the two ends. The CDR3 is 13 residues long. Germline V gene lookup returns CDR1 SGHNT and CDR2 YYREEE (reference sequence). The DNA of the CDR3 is TGTGCCAGCAGCTATATTGGAGGGTACGAGCAGTACTTC. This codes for CASSYIGGYEQYF.

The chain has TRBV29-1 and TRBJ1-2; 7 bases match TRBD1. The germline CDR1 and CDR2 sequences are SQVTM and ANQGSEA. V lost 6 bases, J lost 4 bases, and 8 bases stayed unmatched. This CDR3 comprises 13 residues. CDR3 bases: TGCAGCGTCGCGGACCCAGGGGGCTATGGCTACACCTTC. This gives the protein CSVADPGGYGYTF.

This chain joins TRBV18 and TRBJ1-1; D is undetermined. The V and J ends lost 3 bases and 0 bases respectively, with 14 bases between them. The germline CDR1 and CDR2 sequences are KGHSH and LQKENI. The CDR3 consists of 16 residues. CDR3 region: CASSPDGSPLNTEAFF. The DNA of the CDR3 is TGTGCCAGCTCACCGGACGGCTCACCATTGAACACTGAAGCTTTCTTT.

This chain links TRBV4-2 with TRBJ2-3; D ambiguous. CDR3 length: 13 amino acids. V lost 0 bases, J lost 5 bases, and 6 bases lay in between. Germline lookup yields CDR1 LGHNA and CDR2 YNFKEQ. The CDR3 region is CASSQDAGDTQYF. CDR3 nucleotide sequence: TGTGCCAGCAGCCAAGACGCTGGAGATACGCAGTATTTT.

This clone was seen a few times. DNA of the CDR3: TGTGCCAGCAGCTTGTCTGTCGGGGGAAAGGATGAAAAACTGTTTTTT. Its protein product is CASSLSVGGKDEKLFF. The chain employs TRBV5-8 and TRBJ1-4, with a tentative D call TRBD1 (5 bases). V shed 1 base and J shed 6 bases, with 16 bases lying between them. CDR1 SGHTS and CDR2 YDEGEE come from the germline V gene. CDR3 length equals 16 residues. Supplemented by reference TRBV5-8 and TRBJ1-4, the full variable domain reads EAGVTQSPTHLIKTRGQQATLRCSPISGHTSVYWYQQALGLGLQFLLWYDEGEERNRGNFPPRFSGRQFPNYSSELNVNALELEDSALYLCASSLSVGGKDEKLFFGSGTQLSVL.

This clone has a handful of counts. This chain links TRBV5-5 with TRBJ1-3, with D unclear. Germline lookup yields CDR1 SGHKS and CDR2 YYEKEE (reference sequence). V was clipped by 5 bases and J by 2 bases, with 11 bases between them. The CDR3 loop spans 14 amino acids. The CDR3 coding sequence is TGTGCCAGCAGGCGGGCCCCTACTGGAAACACCATATATTTT. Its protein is CASRRAPTGNTIYF.

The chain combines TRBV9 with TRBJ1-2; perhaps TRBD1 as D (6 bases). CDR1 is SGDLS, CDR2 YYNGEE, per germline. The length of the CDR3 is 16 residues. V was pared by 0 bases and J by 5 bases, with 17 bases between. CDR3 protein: CASSVAGGGQLYGYTF. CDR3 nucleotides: TGTGCCAGCAGCGTAGCTGGAGGAGGACAGCTGTATGGCTACACCTTC.

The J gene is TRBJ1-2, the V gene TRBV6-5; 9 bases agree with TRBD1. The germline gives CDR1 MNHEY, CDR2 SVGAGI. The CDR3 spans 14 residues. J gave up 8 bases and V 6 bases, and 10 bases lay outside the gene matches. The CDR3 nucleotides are TGTGCCAGCAGGCCCGGGACAGGGAAGATAGGCTACACCTTC. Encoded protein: CASRPGTGKIGYTF.

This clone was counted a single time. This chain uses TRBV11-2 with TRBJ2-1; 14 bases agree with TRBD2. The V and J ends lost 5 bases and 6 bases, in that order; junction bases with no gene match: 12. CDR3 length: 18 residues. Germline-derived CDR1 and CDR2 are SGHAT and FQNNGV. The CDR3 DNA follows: TGTGCCAGCAGCCCAAAGAGCGTTGGGACTAGCGGGAGCAATGAGCAGTTCTTC. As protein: CASSPKSVGTSGSNEQFF.

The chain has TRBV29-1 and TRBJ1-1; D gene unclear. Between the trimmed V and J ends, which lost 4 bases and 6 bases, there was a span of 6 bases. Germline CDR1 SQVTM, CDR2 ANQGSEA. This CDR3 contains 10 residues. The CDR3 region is CSVVRAEAFF. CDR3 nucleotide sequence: TGCAGCGTTGTGAGGGCTGAAGCTTTCTTT.

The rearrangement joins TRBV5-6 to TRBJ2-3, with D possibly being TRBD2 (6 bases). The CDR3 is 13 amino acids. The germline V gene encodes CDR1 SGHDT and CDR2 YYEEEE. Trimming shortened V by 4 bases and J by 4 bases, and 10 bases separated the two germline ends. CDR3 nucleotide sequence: TGTGCCAGCAGCACATGGGACTCAGATACGCAGTATTTT. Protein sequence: CASSTWDSDTQYF.

The CDR3 region is CAWRDSGANVLTF. As DNA, the CDR3 is TGTGCCTGGAGGGACTCTGGGGCCAACGTCCTGACTTTC. The V and J genes are TRBV30 and TRBJ2-6; D is unresolved. The CDR3 covers 13 residues. The V end lost 3 bases, the J end lost 0 bases, and 3 bases lay between the germline ends. Germline CDR1 is GTSNPN and CDR2 is SVGIG (reference sequence).

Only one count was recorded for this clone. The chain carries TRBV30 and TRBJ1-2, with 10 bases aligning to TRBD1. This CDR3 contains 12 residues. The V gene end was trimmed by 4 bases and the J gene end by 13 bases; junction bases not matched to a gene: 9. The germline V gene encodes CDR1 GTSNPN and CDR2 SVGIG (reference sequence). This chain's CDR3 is CAWNRDRGGSTF. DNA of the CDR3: TGTGCCTGGAACCGGGACAGGGGTGGCAGCACCTTC.

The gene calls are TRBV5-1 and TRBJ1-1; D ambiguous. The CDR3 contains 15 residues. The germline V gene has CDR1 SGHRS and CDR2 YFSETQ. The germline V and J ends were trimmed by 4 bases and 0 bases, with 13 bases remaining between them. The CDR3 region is CASSREIGLNTEAFF. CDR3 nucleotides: TGCGCCAGCAGCCGAGAGATAGGGCTGAACACTGAAGCTTTCTTT. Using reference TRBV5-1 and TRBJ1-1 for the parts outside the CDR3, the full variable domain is KAGVTQTPRYLIKTRGQQVTLSCSPISGHRSVSWYQQTPGQGLQFLFEYFSETQRNKGNFPGRFSGRQFSNSRSEMNVSTLELGDSALYLCASSREIGLNTEAFFGQGTRLTVV.

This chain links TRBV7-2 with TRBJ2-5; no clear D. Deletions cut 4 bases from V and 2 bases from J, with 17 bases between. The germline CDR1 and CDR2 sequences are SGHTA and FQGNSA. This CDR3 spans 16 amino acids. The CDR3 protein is CASSSRRSYRQETQYF. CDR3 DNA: TGTGCCAGCAGCTCTCGGCGGTCCTATAGGCAAGAGACCCAGTACTTC.

CDR3 amino acids: CASSQRAGAGNTIYF. The CDR3 DNA follows: TGTGCCAGCAGCCAACGGGCAGGGGCTGGAAACACCATATATTTT. This chain connects TRBV14 to TRBJ1-3, with D maybe TRBD1 (6 bases). V lost 2 bases and J 2 bases, leaving 10 bases between the germline ends. The CDR3 length is 15 residues. CDR1 and CDR2 from the germline V gene are SGHDN and FVKESK.